This T cell receptor beta chain was found in a study of blood T cell repertoires in COVID-19. The data were produced by immunoSEQ multiplex PCR, yet TCRdb's version contains in-frame clones alone and is incomplete. Here the sample spans around 220,000 clones, 86% being singletons. The CDR3 is 13 amino acids. V shed 7 bases and J shed 1 base, with 10 bases lying between them. The sequence was collected from a woman aged 45-65 years with COVID-19, enrolled during active disease. V usage is TRBV12-3 or TRBV12-4 and J usage is TRBJ2-5; D remains ambiguous. The sample was peripheral blood. CDR3 DNA sequence: TGTGCCAGCACCCCGGGTTCCCAAGAGACCCAGTACTTC. Its protein is CASTPGSQETQYF.